This passage covers 30 T cell receptor beta chains from one sample sequenced in a study of Graves' ophthalmopathy and Graves' hyperthyroidism. The authors amplified TCR beta CDR3 regions from RNA transcripts. First-round RT-PCR used HTBI primers; second-round multiplex PCR followed. Each CDR3 protein gets one entry after TCRdb re-called the multiplex PCR reads with MiXCR. The sample records approximately 700,000 distinct CDR3 sequences, about two fifths being singletons. The material sequenced was peripheral blood. The receptor source for this set is an adult man with Graves' ophthalmopathy.

This clonotype was observed a few times. The chain joins TRBV9 to TRBJ2-5; 7 nucleotides align to TRBD2. The junction had 10 bases not matched to a gene; V was cut back by 4 bases and J by 1 base. This CDR3 region has 16 residues. Looked up from germline, CDR1 is SGDLS and CDR2 is YYNGEE. The CDR3 coding sequence is TGTGCCAGCAGCACCGTTGGGGGGGGGGGCCAAGAGACCCAGTACTTC. The encoded protein is CASSTVGGGGQETQYF.

J is TRBJ1-5 and V is TRBV29-1; D gene unclear. Germline V lookup: CDR1 SQVTM, CDR2 ANQGSEA. V lost 1 base and J 9 bases, leaving 7 bases between the germline ends. The CDR3 runs 11 residues. The CDR3, as DNA: TGCAGCGTTGAAGTGGGCAGGCCCCAGCATTTT. It yields the protein CSVEVGRPQHF. Full variable domain (remainder filled in from reference TRBV29-1 and TRBJ1-5): SAVISQKPSRDICQRGTSLTIQCQVDSQVTMMFWYRQQPGQSLTLIATANQGSEATYESGFVIDKFPISRPNLTFSTLTVSNMSPEDSSIYLCSVEVGRPQHFGDGTRLSIL.

Here the CDR3 DNA reads TGTGCCCATAATTGGGGAGGGGGCGTTGAAGCTTTCTTT. It is translated as CAHNWGGGVEAFF. The chain joins TRBV25-1 to TRBJ1-1; TRBD1 matches at 7 bases. Trimming removed 11 bases from V and 7 bases from J; junction bases left unmatched: 13. CDR1 is MGHDK, CDR2 SYGVNS, per germline. This CDR3 region has 13 residues. The whole variable domain, remainder taken from reference TRBV25-1 and TRBJ1-1, is EADIYQTPRYLVIGTGKKITLECSQTMGHDKMYWYQQDPGMELHLIHYSYGVNSTEKGDLSSESTVSRIRTEHFPLTLESARPSHTSQYLCAHNWGGGVEAFFGQGTRLTVV.

This clonotype was detected many times. The chain employs TRBV20-1 and TRBJ1-1; TRBD1 might be the D (5 bases). Germline CDR1 reads DFQATT; CDR2 reads SNEGSKA (reference sequence). Between the trimmed V and J ends, which lost 0 bases and 4 bases, there was a span of 15 bases. The CDR3 extends over 15 amino acids. The DNA of the CDR3 is TGCAGTGCTAGAGATCGGCTGCCAAGGGGCACTGAAGCTTTCTTT. This gives the protein CSARDRLPRGTEAFF.

This clonotype was found many times. The chain is built from TRBV2 and TRBJ1-1; tentative D call: TRBD1 (5 bases). The CDR3 loop spans 12 amino acids. Germline V lookup: CDR1 SNHLY, CDR2 FYNNEI. V lost 7 bases and J lost 2, with 8 bases in between. The CDR3 coding sequence is TGTGCCAGCAAAGGGGACAACACTGAAGCTTTCTTT. This gives the protein CASKGDNTEAFF.

With regard to this clonotype: This may be a read error: a much more frequent sequence differs by one nucleotide. The chain carries TRBV29-1 and TRBJ2-7; D gene unclear. The V and J ends lost 7 bases and 3 bases respectively, with 13 bases between them. Germline CDR1 is SQVTM and CDR2 is ANQGSEA. The CDR3 is made up of 12 amino acids. CDR3 protein: CSAGFSFYEQYF. CDR3 in DNA: TGCAGCGCCGGATTTAGCTTCTACGAGCAGTACTTC.

This clonotype has just a few counts. This chain connects TRBV4-3 to TRBJ1-6, with TRBD1 matching 7 bases. The germline V gene has CDR1 LGHNA and CDR2 YSLEER. The CDR3 length is 17 residues. After removal of 4 bases from V and 0 bases from J, the junction contained 6 bases not matched to a gene. The CDR3 sequence is CASSLLTGSSYNSPLHF. The DNA of the CDR3 is TGCGCCAGCAGCCTATTGACAGGGAGCTCCTATAATTCACCCCTCCACTTT.

There are many counts of this clonotype. This chain uses TRBV29-1 with TRBJ1-4; D gene uncertain. CDR3 length equals 13 residues. From germline, CDR1 is SQVTM and CDR2 ANQGSEA. CDR3: CSPYLSTNEKLFF. The CDR3 DNA follows: TGCAGTCCTTACTTATCAACTAATGAAAAACTGTTTTTT.

A word on this clonotype: Being one base from a much bigger clone, this may be a read error. The chain recombines TRBV20-1 with TRBJ1-1; D not resolved. Trimming shortened V by 4 bases and J by 0 bases, and 9 bases separated the two germline ends. The germline CDR1 and CDR2 sequences are DFQATT and SNEGSKA (reference sequence). The CDR3 contains 13 residues. Here the CDR3 DNA reads TGCAGTGCTACGGGTAACCTGAACACTGAAGCTTTCTTT. Translating it yields CSATGNLNTEAFF.

J is TRBJ2-2 and V is TRBV9; D is perhaps TRBD1 or TRBD2 (7 bases each). The germline V gene has CDR1 SGDLS and CDR2 YYNGEE. CDR3 length: 20 amino acids. Trimming took off 4 bases at V and 0 bases at J, with 25 bases between the two ends. The DNA of the CDR3 is TGTGCCAGCAGCCGAGTCAGGGGGAGGGTCTCATACGCGAACACCGGGGAGCTGTTTTTT. This sequence encodes CASSRVRGRVSYANTGELFF.

This clonotype was counted many times. V is TRBV7-2 and J is TRBJ2-5; D remains unclear. Looked up from germline, CDR1 is SGHTA and CDR2 is FQGNSA. The CDR3 is 16 amino acids. Trimming removed 5 bases from V and 0 bases from J, with 16 bases in between. The CDR3 spells CASSPSSRSYQETQYF. As DNA, the CDR3 is TGTGCCAGCAGCCCCTCATCCCGGTCGTACCAAGAGACCCAGTACTTC. Full variable domain (missing parts from reference TRBV7-2 and TRBJ2-5): GAGVSQSPSNKVTEKGKDVELRCDPISGHTALYWYRQSLGQGLEFLIYFQGNSAPDKSGLPSDRFSAERTGGSVSTLTIQRTQQEDSAVYLCASSPSSRSYQETQYFGPGTRLLVL.

This chain uses TRBV10-3 with TRBJ1-4; D is uncertain. This CDR3 contains 15 residues. CDR1 ENHRY and CDR2 SYGVKD come from the germline V gene. The V and J ends lost 10 bases and 2 bases respectively, with 17 bases between them. The CDR3 region has the DNA TGTGCCACCCAGGACGGCGGTGCCACTAATGAAAAACTGTTTTTT. Encoded protein: CATQDGGATNEKLFF.

This clonotype showed up just a few times. This rearrangement joins TRBV9 to TRBJ1-2, with D perhaps TRBD1 (5 bases). V dropped 0 bases and J dropped 9 bases, with 15 bases sitting between them. This CDR3 has 14 amino acids. The germline CDR1 and CDR2 sequences are SGDLS and YYNGEE. The CDR3 is CASSVVGLPESYTF. In nucleotides, the CDR3 is TGTGCCAGCAGCGTAGTGGGACTGCCTGAGAGCTACACCTTC. The variable domain in full, with the rest retrieved from reference TRBV9 and TRBJ1-2, is DSGVTQTPKHLITATGQRVTLRCSPRSGDLSVYWYQQSLDQGLQFLIQYYNGEERAKGNILERFSAQQFPDLHSELNLSSLELGDSALYFCASSVVGLPESYTFGSGTRLTVV.

The rearrangement uses TRBV29-1 and TRBJ2-5; maybe TRBD2 (7 bases). V was clipped by 6 bases and J by 4 bases, with 15 bases between them. Germline values: CDR1 SQVTM, CDR2 ANQGSEA. CDR3 length equals 13 residues. The CDR3 spells CSVRTGRGETQYF. CDR3 nucleotides: TGCAGCGTACGAACAGGGAGGGGAGAGACCCAGTACTTC.

This clonotype was observed a few times. V gene TRBV5-5 combines with J gene TRBJ2-7; TRBD1 agrees at 10 bases. The CDR3 runs 15 residues. Germline V gives CDR1 SGHKS, CDR2 YYEKEE (reference sequence). V lost 4 bases, J lost 3 bases, and 7 bases stayed unmatched. The CDR3 DNA reads as TGTGCCAGCAGCATAGCCGGGACAGGGGACTACGAGCAGTACTTC. Its translation is CASSIAGTGDYEQYF.

This clonotype was counted ten times or more. The genes are TRBV14 and TRBJ1-4, with 7 nucleotides matching TRBD1. The CDR3 length is 15 residues. The V segment lost 1 base and the J segment 8 bases; nucleotides outside the gene matches: 7. The germline V gene encodes CDR1 SGHDN and CDR2 FVKESK. CDR3 protein: CASSQVGTVVEKLFF. For the CDR3, the DNA is TGTGCCAGCAGCCAAGTCGGGACAGTCGTCGAAAAACTGTTTTTT.

The chain couples TRBV11-2 to TRBJ1-2; TRBD1 aligns across 8 bases. With 3 bases clipped from V and 3 bases from J, the junction kept 15 bases outside the gene matches. The germline gives CDR1 SGHAT, CDR2 FQNNGV. The CDR3 runs to 18 residues. The CDR3 reads CASSFPPELDRVDYGYTF. The CDR3 coding sequence is TGTGCCAGCAGCTTCCCACCCGAACTGGACAGGGTGGACTATGGCTACACCTTC.

V usage is TRBV20-1 and J usage is TRBJ2-6, with D possibly being TRBD2 (6 bases). The V end lost 5 bases, the J end lost 7 bases, and 15 bases lay between the germline ends. The CDR3 sequence is 14 residues long. CDR1 DFQATT and CDR2 SNEGSKA come from the germline V gene (reference sequence). The CDR3 sequence: CSAPGDFLANVLTF. The CDR3 nucleotides read TGCAGTGCTCCCGGGGACTTCCTCGCCAACGTCCTGACTTTC.

The chain has TRBV13 and TRBJ2-3; D tentatively fits TRBD1 or TRBD2 (5 bases each). Deletions cut 6 bases from V and 5 bases from J, with 18 bases between. This CDR3 is 15 amino acids long. Germline values: CDR1 PRHDT, CDR2 FYEKMQ (reference sequence). CDR3 in amino acids: CASSEGNDSRDTQYF. DNA for the CDR3: TGTGCCAGCAGTGAGGGGAACGATTCGAGAGATACGCAGTATTTT.

The rearrangement links TRBV7-1 to TRBJ1-2, with 10 bases fitting TRBD1. TRBV7-1 has ORF status, its function being uncertain. Germline trimming cut 2 bases from V and 7 bases from J; bases unmatched to any gene: 7. CDR3 length: 15 amino acids. The DNA for the CDR3 is TGTGCCAGCAGCTCACCGGGACAGGGGAGACCTGGCTACACCTTC. Protein sequence: CASSSPGQGRPGYTF.

In the case of this clonotype: Since a much larger clone is just one base distant, this may be a read error. The chain carries TRBV7-9 and TRBJ2-5; 9 bases fit TRBD1. The CDR3 has 16 amino acids. Germline V gene lookup returns CDR1 SEHNR and CDR2 FQNEAQ (reference sequence). The CDR3 DNA reads as TGTGCCAGCAGCAAAAACAGGGGGCACAATCAAGAGATCCAGTACTTC. This sequence encodes CASSKNRGHNQEIQYF.

Turning to this clonotype: One end of the junction fails to match germline, which may point to a read error. Here the CDR3 reads CASSPDGAEAFF. In DNA form, the CDR3 reads TGCGCCAGCAGCCCGGATGGGGCTGAAGCTTTCTTT. The chain joins TRBV9 to TRBJ1-1, with D unresolved. Germline values: CDR1 SGDLS, CDR2 YYNGEE. This CDR3 region has 12 residues.

This clonotype was seen ten or more times. This rearrangement joins TRBV5-6 to TRBJ2-5, with a tentative D call TRBD2 (5 bases). Germline V gene lookup returns CDR1 SGHDT and CDR2 YYEEEE. The length of the CDR3 is 13 residues. Trimming pared 0 bases from V and 8 bases from J, leaving 11 bases between. The CDR3 sequence is CASSLGDYLTQYF. The DNA of the CDR3 is TGTGCCAGCAGCTTGGGTGACTACCTTACCCAGTACTTC.

The chain combines TRBV24-1 with TRBJ2-6; 7 bases align to TRBD2. There are 16 residues in the CDR3. J gave up 4 bases and V 5 bases, and 7 bases lay outside the gene matches. The germline V gene encodes CDR1 KGHDR and CDR2 SFDVKD. In nucleotides, the CDR3 is TGTGCCACCAGTGTTCCACAAGCGGGAGGGGCCAACGTCCTGACTTTC. As protein: CATSVPQAGGANVLTF.

The gene calls are TRBV10-3 and TRBJ2-5, with 9 bases lining up with TRBD1. The CDR3 is 16 residues long. The V gene's germline CDR1 is ENHRY and CDR2 SYGVKD. V was clipped by 10 bases and J by 5 bases; unmatched bases: 17. The CDR3 bases are TGTGCCAGCAGCACTACATGGACAGGGGTAACGGAGACCCAGTACTTC. This sequence encodes CASSTTWTGVTETQYF.

In this sample, this clonotype turned up a few times. The chain recombines TRBV4-3 with TRBJ1-2; TRBD1 might be the D (5 bases). The CDR3 length is 16 residues. The germline gives CDR1 LGHNA, CDR2 YSLEER. Trimming removed 0 bases at V and 2 bases at J, with 13 bases between. As DNA, the CDR3 is TGCGCCAGCAGCCAAGATGGGGGACGGAGAAACTATGGCTACACCTTC. As protein: CASSQDGGRRNYGYTF.

This chain links TRBV3-1 with TRBJ2-3, with D perhaps given as TRBD1 or TRBD2 (6 bases each). The CDR3 totals 13 residues. Trimming removed 2 bases at V and 14 bases at J, with 17 bases between. Looked up from germline, CDR1 is LGHDT and CDR2 is YNNKEL (reference sequence). Here the CDR3 DNA reads TGTGCCAGCAGCCAAATCGTGAGGGGGGCGCCGTATTTT. As protein: CASSQIVRGAPYF.

This clonotype was observed at least ten times. This chain connects TRBV20-1 to TRBJ1-2; D perhaps matches TRBD1 (5 bases). The CDR3 runs 13 residues. The germline CDR1 and CDR2 sequences are DFQATT and SNEGSKA (reference sequence). Trimming shortened V by 5 bases and J by 7 bases, and 17 bases separated the two germline ends. CDR3 region: CSAPLRQGSGYTF. For the CDR3, the DNA is TGCAGTGCTCCTCTCCGGCAGGGCTCTGGCTACACCTTC.

This clonotype came up many times. The chain links TRBV10-2 to TRBJ1-6; no clear D gene. The CDR3 has 13 residues. Germline CDR1 is WSHSY and CDR2 is SAAADI. V lost 3 bases to trimming and J lost 7 bases, with 7 bases between them. Here the CDR3 reads CASSEVGNSPLHF. Here the CDR3 DNA reads TGCGCCAGCAGTGAAGTGGGGAATTCACCCCTCCACTTT.

This clonotype was counted at least ten times. V usage is TRBV20-1 and J usage is TRBJ2-2; 7 bases map to TRBD1. CDR1 is DFQATT and CDR2 is SNEGSKA in the germline V gene (reference sequence). The CDR3 totals 14 residues. V shed 7 bases, J shed 3 bases, and the junction held 8 bases outside the gene matches. The CDR3 loop reads CSVPTGPYTGELFF. For the CDR3, the DNA is TGCAGTGTCCCGACAGGGCCGTACACCGGGGAGCTGTTTTTT.